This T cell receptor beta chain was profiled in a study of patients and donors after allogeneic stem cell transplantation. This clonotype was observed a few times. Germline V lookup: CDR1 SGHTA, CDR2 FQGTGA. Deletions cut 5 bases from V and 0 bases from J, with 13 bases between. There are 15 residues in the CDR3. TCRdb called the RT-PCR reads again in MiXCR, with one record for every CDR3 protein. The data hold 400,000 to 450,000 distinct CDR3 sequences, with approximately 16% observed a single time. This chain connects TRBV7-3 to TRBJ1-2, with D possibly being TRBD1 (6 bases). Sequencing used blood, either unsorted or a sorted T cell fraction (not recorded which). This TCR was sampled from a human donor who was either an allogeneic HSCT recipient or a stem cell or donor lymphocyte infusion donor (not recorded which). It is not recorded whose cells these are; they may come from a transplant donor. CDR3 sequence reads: CASSPVTGPNYGYTF. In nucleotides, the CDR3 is TGTGCCAGCAGCCCCGTGACAGGACCTAACTATGGCTACACCTTC. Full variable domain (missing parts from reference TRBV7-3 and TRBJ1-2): GAGVSQTPSNKVTEKGKYVELRCDPISGHTALYWYRQSLGQGPEFLIYFQGTGAADDSGLPNDRFFAVRPEGSVSTLKIQRTERGDSAVYLCASSPVTGPNYGYTFGSGTRLTVV.